Following are 26 T cell receptor beta chains from one sample sequenced in a study of T cells in Graves' hyperthyroidism and ophthalmopathy. TCR beta CDR3 region amplification was performed from RNA transcripts. First-round RT-PCR of the TCR CDR3 relied on the HTBI primer set. Each CDR3 protein is one row after TCRdb ran MiXCR on the multiplex PCR reads. The data show around 560,000 distinct CDR3 sequences, 16% seen once. Sequenced: blood. These receptors were collected from a woman between 18 and 29 years old with Graves' hyperthyroidism.

This rearrangement joins TRBV12-3 or TRBV12-4 to TRBJ1-4; D gene unclear. The CDR3 is made up of 12 amino acids. V shed 6 bases and J shed 8 bases, with 10 bases lying between them. The CDR3 is CASRQREEKLFF. DNA of the CDR3: TGTGCCAGCAGGCAACGGGAGGAAAAACTGTTTTTT.

The chain couples TRBV10-2 to TRBJ2-1, with 10 bases matching TRBD2. Losses at the gene ends were 6 bases for V and 2 bases for J; bases not matched to a gene: 4. Germline loops: CDR1 WSHSY, CDR2 SAAADI. This CDR3 region has 15 residues. CDR3 sequence reads: CASRQLAGPYNEQFF. The CDR3 region has the DNA TGCGCCAGCAGACAACTAGCGGGACCCTACAATGAGCAGTTCTTC.

This clonotype was found many times. This chain uses TRBV3-1 with TRBJ2-7; 8 bases are a match to TRBD2. CDR1 LGHDT and CDR2 YNNKEL come from the germline V gene (reference sequence). The junction had 7 bases not matched to a gene; V was cut back by 0 bases and J by 3 bases. This CDR3 has 16 amino acids. Written as DNA, the CDR3 is TGTGCCAGCAGCCAAGAAGGCAGCGGGAGCGTCTACGAGCAGTACTTC. This gives the protein CASSQEGSGSVYEQYF.

This clonotype was detected ten times or more. The V call is TRBV20-1, the J call TRBJ2-3, with TRBD2 matching 7 bases. With 4 bases clipped from V and 5 bases from J, the junction kept 6 bases outside the gene matches. Per germline, CDR1 DFQATT and CDR2 SNEGSKA (reference sequence). The CDR3 length is 13 residues. The CDR3 region has the DNA TGCAGTGCTAACGGACTAGGAGGAGATACGCAGTATTTT. Protein sequence: CSANGLGGDTQYF.

The chain uses TRBV7-9 and TRBJ2-7; 7 nucleotides agree with TRBD1. The V gene's germline CDR1 is SEHNR and CDR2 FQNEAQ (reference sequence). The CDR3 length is 16 residues. V gave up 2 bases and J gave up 2 bases; unmatched junction bases: 9. The CDR3 region is CASSLKGDRKPYEQYF. For the CDR3, the DNA is TGTGCCAGCAGCTTAAAGGGGGACAGAAAGCCCTACGAGCAGTACTTC. Drawing the rest from reference TRBV7-9 and TRBJ2-7, the complete variable domain is DTGVSQNPRHKITKRGQNVTFRCDPISEHNRLYWYRQTLGQGPEFLTYFQNEAQLEKSRLLSDRFSAERPKGSFSTLEIQRTEQGDSAMYLCASSLKGDRKPYEQYFGPGTRLTVT.

This clonotype was seen ten or more times. V is TRBV9 and J is TRBJ2-3; 7 positions agree with TRBD2. V dropped 8 bases and J dropped 1; count of bases not matched to a gene: 1. CDR3 length equals 12 residues. CDR1 is SGDLS, CDR2 YYNGEE, per germline. CDR3 DNA: TGTGCCAGTGGGGGGGGCACAGATACGCAGTATTTT. This codes for CASGGGTDTQYF.

The chain is built from TRBV19 and TRBJ1-5, with TRBD1 identical over 7 bases. The J call may be wrong; the DNA end is better matched by TRBJ2-3. Germline CDR1 reads LNHDA; CDR2 reads SQIVND (reference sequence). The CDR3 has 15 amino acids. The CDR3 region is CASRRRTGENQPQYF. The CDR3 DNA sequence: TGTGCCAGTAGAAGGAGGACAGGAGAGAATCAGCCCCAGTATTTT.

This clonotype was picked up many times. The rearrangement uses TRBV28 and TRBJ2-3, with 10 bases aligning to TRBD2. The CDR3 has 15 amino acids. Germline-derived CDR1 and CDR2 are MDHEN and SYDVKM. The trim removed 5 bases at V and 3 bases at J, leaving 5 bases unmatched. The CDR3: CASSDSGRWTDTQYF. The CDR3 DNA is TGTGCCAGCAGTGATAGCGGGAGGTGGACAGATACGCAGTATTTT.

This clonotype was seen ten or more times. V usage is TRBV15 and J usage is TRBJ2-1, with TRBD1 matching over 10 bases. The CDR3 length is 16 residues. Trimming took 3 bases from V and 5 from J; bases not matched to a gene: 7. The germline gives CDR1 LNHNV, CDR2 YYDKDF (reference sequence). CDR3 residues: CATSRLDRGRNNEQFF. DNA for the CDR3: TGTGCCACCAGCAGGTTGGACAGGGGGAGGAACAATGAGCAGTTCTTC.

This clonotype has at least ten counts. The rearrangement joins TRBV7-9 to TRBJ2-7; D may be TRBD1 or TRBD2 (7 bases each). Germline CDR1 and CDR2: SEHNR and FQNEAQ (reference sequence). Deletions cut 5 bases from V and 4 bases from J, with 21 bases between. This CDR3 contains 16 residues. The CDR3 spells CASSPTRGRGRYEQYF. In nucleotides, the CDR3 is TGTGCCAGCAGCCCAACCCGGGGGAGGGGGCGATACGAGCAGTACTTC.

This clonotype was picked up a small number of times. The J gene is TRBJ2-5, the V gene TRBV6-5; D tentatively fits TRBD1 or TRBD2 (5 bases each). Trimming left V 0 bases short and J 1 base short, with 18 bases between. Germline CDR1 MNHEY, CDR2 SVGAGI. This CDR3 has 18 amino acids. The CDR3 sequence is CASSYSSRGVGVQETQYF. CDR3 nucleotide sequence: TGTGCCAGCAGTTACTCTAGCCGTGGAGTGGGGGTCCAAGAGACCCAGTACTTC.

Comment on this clonotype: The junction differs from germline at one of its ends, possibly a read error. The rearrangement links TRBV24-1 to TRBJ2-1; TRBD2 aligns across 14 bases. This CDR3 spans 17 amino acids. In germline, CDR1 is KGHDR, CDR2 SFDVKD. The CDR3 nucleotides read TGTGCCACCAGTGACCCGACTAGCGGGGGGGCCTACAATGAGGAGTTCTTC. Its translation is CATSDPTSGGAYNEEFF.

The DNA of the CDR3 is TGTGCCAGTAGTACCCGATCGACAGGGGTACCCTACAATGAGCAGTTCTTC. Translated, it gives CASSTRSTGVPYNEQFF. This chain uses TRBV19 with TRBJ2-1, with 8 bases matching TRBD1. The germline gives CDR1 LNHDA, CDR2 SQIVND (reference sequence). This CDR3 contains 17 residues. The J segment lost 2 bases and the V segment lost 4 bases, leaving 10 bases of the junction unmatched.

This clonotype showed up many times. This sequence joins TRBV6-1 and TRBJ1-3, with a possible D match to TRBD1 (5 bases). V lost 5 bases and J 2 bases, leaving 16 bases between the germline ends. Germline assignment: CDR1 MNHNS and CDR2 SASEGT. The CDR3 runs 16 residues. CDR3 nucleotides: TGTGCCAGCAGTCACCCCCGGGGGGGAACTGGAAACACCATATATTTT. This codes for CASSHPRGGTGNTIYF.

This clonotype appeared many times. This chain uses TRBV24-1 with TRBJ2-5, with 11 bases identical to TRBD1. The ends lost 3 bases at V and 5 bases at J; junction bases unmatched: 7. The CDR3 covers 16 residues. Germline CDR1 is KGHDR and CDR2 is SFDVKD. The CDR3 loop is CATSDPRTGGDETQYF. The CDR3 coding sequence is TGTGCCACCAGTGATCCCCGGACAGGGGGCGATGAGACCCAGTACTTC.

Comment on this clonotype: One base away lies a much larger clone, so this may be a sequencing read error. V usage is TRBV6-2 or TRBV6-3 and J usage is TRBJ2-1, with D unresolved. V gave up 0 bases and J gave up 7 bases, with 7 bases separating them. Per germline, CDR1 MNHEY and CDR2 SVGEGT. The CDR3 extends over 13 amino acids. The CDR3 bases are TGTGCCAGCAGTTACTCGCTCACAAATGAGCAGTTCTTC. Its protein is CASSYSLTNEQFF.

V gene TRBV15 combines with J gene TRBJ1-6; D remains ambiguous. Per germline, CDR1 LNHNV and CDR2 YYDKDF (reference sequence). Trimming took off 0 bases at V and 0 bases at J, with 12 bases between the two ends. This CDR3 has 18 amino acids. CDR3 amino acids: CATSRDLRGISYNSPLHF. The CDR3 coding sequence is TGTGCCACCAGCAGAGATCTCCGGGGTATCTCCTATAATTCACCCCTCCACTTT.

In this sample, this clonotype turned up many times. This sequence joins TRBV6-5 and TRBJ2-2; 7 bases are a match to TRBD1. Germline V gene lookup returns CDR1 MNHEY and CDR2 SVGAGI. V shed 4 bases and J 7 bases; nucleotides not matched to a gene: 12. The CDR3 loop spans 16 amino acids. The CDR3 DNA is TGTGCCAGCAGTTTCGACCGGGACAGAGGTGTCGGGGAGCTGTTTTTT. This codes for CASSFDRDRGVGELFF.

A few counts support this clonotype. The chain joins TRBV7-9 to TRBJ1-6; perhaps TRBD1 as D (5 bases). The CDR3 loop spans 16 amino acids. The V gene's germline CDR1 is SEHNR and CDR2 FQNEAQ (reference sequence). V lost 5 bases and J 9 bases, leaving 20 bases between the germline ends. DNA for the CDR3: TGTGCCAGCAGCCGGAACGAGCCGGGGGTTGGTTCACCCCTCCACTTT. The encoded protein is CASSRNEPGVGSPLHF.

The gene calls are TRBV9 and TRBJ2-7; no clear D. Germline-derived CDR1 and CDR2 are SGDLS and YYNGEE. The CDR3 length is 14 residues. V was cut by 0 bases and J by 0 bases, with 7 bases left in between. The CDR3 region has the DNA TGTGCCAGCAGCGTAGAAGTGAGCTCCTACGAGCAGTACTTC. Protein sequence: CASSVEVSSYEQYF.

This clonotype was seen repeatedly, ten times or more. V is TRBV7-2 and J is TRBJ2-5; 9 bases map to TRBD2. The germline CDR1 and CDR2 sequences are SGHTA and FQGNSA. The CDR3 loop spans 18 amino acids. Unmatched junction bases numbered 13, after V lost 5 bases and J lost 0 bases. CDR3 sequence reads: CASSLTGGAGGYQETQYF. CDR3 coding DNA: TGTGCCAGCAGCCTGACGGGGGGAGCGGGAGGTTACCAAGAGACCCAGTACTTC.

This clonotype was seen only a few times. This rearrangement joins TRBV28 to TRBJ1-5; D perhaps matches TRBD1 (6 bases). CDR1 MDHEN and CDR2 SYDVKM come from the germline V gene. The CDR3 is 15 amino acids. The V end was cut by 5 bases, the J end by 7 bases, with 18 bases between. The CDR3 protein is CASSETTAQGQPQHF. As DNA, the CDR3 is TGTGCCAGCAGTGAAACGACGGCCCAGGGGCAGCCCCAGCATTTT.

The table lists this clonotype with many counts. The rearrangement links TRBV12-3 or TRBV12-4 to TRBJ2-3; D remains ambiguous. V lost 3 bases and J lost 4, with 8 bases in between. The CDR3 covers 13 residues. The CDR3 is CASSLEVPDTQYF. The DNA of the CDR3 is TGTGCCAGCAGTTTGGAAGTACCAGATACGCAGTATTTT.

This rearrangement joins TRBV6-1 to TRBJ2-5; 7 bases line up with TRBD1. J lost 8 bases, V lost 3 bases, and 15 bases had no gene match. Germline assignment: CDR1 MNHNS and CDR2 SASEGT. CDR3 length equals 16 residues. As DNA, the CDR3 is TGTGCCAGCAGTGACTTCTCGGGCGGCCGAGGGGGCACCCAGTACTTC. Protein product: CASSDFSGGRGGTQYF.

This clonotype was detected once. The chain carries TRBV12-3 or TRBV12-4 and TRBJ1-5; D possibly corresponds to TRBD1 (5 bases). The CDR3 runs 15 residues. Trimming pared 6 bases from V and 4 bases from J, leaving 16 bases between. The CDR3 loop is CASSPARESNQPQHF. Here the CDR3 DNA reads TGTGCCAGCAGCCCTGCCAGGGAATCGAATCAGCCCCAGCATTTT.

The chain links TRBV5-6 to TRBJ2-7; D is perhaps TRBD2 (5 bases). Trimming left V 0 bases short and J 9 bases short, with 13 bases between. Germline V gene sequence: CDR1 SGHDT, CDR2 YYEEEE. The CDR3 spans 13 residues. The CDR3: CASSLDVGEGQYF. In nucleotides, the CDR3 is TGTGCCAGCAGCTTGGACGTCGGAGAGGGGCAGTACTTC. Based on the CDR3 plus reference TRBV5-6 and TRBJ2-7, the full variable domain is DAGVTQSPTHLIKTRGQQVTLRCSPKSGHDTVSWYQQALGQGPQFIFQYYEEEERQRGNFPDRFSGHQFPNYSSELNVNALLLGDSALYLCASSLDVGEGQYFGPGTRLTVT.